Listed here are 18 T cell receptor beta chains from one sample, sequenced in a study of regulatory T cells in long-lasting Graves disease (dated by TCRdb to the early 2020s). The time point label, read with the paper, signifies: persistent/refractory GD, antithyroid drugs over 5 years with positive TRAb. For both TCR sequencing and RNA sequencing, RNA was extracted from PBMCs using TRIzol. Library generation was performed with multiplex PCR. TCRdb lists the instrument as Illumina HiSeq 4000. To build TCR beta libraries, CDR3 regions were amplified by Arm-PCR using iRepertoire HTBI primers. TCRdb cleaned the public reads at Q25 with fastp, built clones with MiXCR and kept in-frame beta chains. Here each entry gathers all rows of one CDR3 protein and keeps the most common genes and DNA. This sample gives roughly 450,000 distinct CDR3 sequences in total; 22% of them show up just once. The ten largest account for roughly 14% of the sample.

Sequenced material: peripheral blood mononuclear cells (PBMCs), taken when the disease was refractory, from a patient treated with antithyroid drugs. These receptors came from a female donor with Graves disease.

In its sample, this clonotype was seen many times. The V and J genes are TRBV30 and TRBJ1-2; D perhaps matches TRBD1 (5 bases). The germline gives CDR1 GTSNPN, CDR2 SVGIG (reference sequence). Trimming removed 0 bases at V and 7 bases at J, with 6 bases between. CDR3 length equals 11 residues. The chain's CDR3 is CAWSVQGGYTF. CDR3 nucleotides: TGTGCCTGGAGTGTGCAGGGTGGCTACACCTTC.

This clonotype was counted at least ten times. The rearrangement uses TRBV10-3 and TRBJ2-7; D not certain. There are 13 residues in the CDR3. Looked up from germline, CDR1 is ENHRY and CDR2 is SYGVKD. Between the trimmed V and J ends, which lost 2 bases and 6 bases, there was a span of 11 bases. The CDR3 loop is CAISEAASVEQYF. The CDR3 nucleotides are TGTGCCATCAGTGAGGCCGCATCGGTCGAGCAGTACTTC.

This chain connects TRBV11-1 to TRBJ2-1, with TRBD2 matching 12 bases. This CDR3 has 16 amino acids. Germline trimming cut 5 bases from V and 6 bases from J; bases unmatched to any gene: 8. The germline gives CDR1 SGHAT, CDR2 FQDESV (reference sequence). The chain's CDR3 is CASSGLAGGPGNEQFF. CDR3 sequence (DNA): TGTGCCAGCAGCGGCCTAGCGGGGGGGCCCGGCAATGAGCAGTTCTTC.

This clonotype was counted a few times. The CDR3 spells CATRRAGTHEQYF. The CDR3 nucleotides read TGTGCCACGAGAAGAGCGGGAACCCACGAGCAGTACTTC. The gene calls are TRBV6-1 and TRBJ2-7; TRBD2 agrees at 7 bases. The germline gives CDR1 MNHNS, CDR2 SASEGT. J gave up 5 bases and V 10 bases, and 11 bases lay outside the gene matches. This CDR3 is 13 amino acids long.

This chain joins TRBV18 and TRBJ2-7; the match to TRBD1 covers 8 bases. V was clipped by 3 bases and J by 4 bases; unmatched bases: 5. This CDR3 contains 14 residues. Germline loops: CDR1 KGHSH, CDR2 LQKENI. In DNA, the CDR3 is TGTGCCAGCTCACCTAACAGGGGGAGGTACGAGCAGTACTTC. Residues: CASSPNRGRYEQYF. The full variable domain, completed using reference TRBV18 and TRBJ2-7, is NAGVMQNPRHLVRRRGQEARLRCSPMKGHSHVYWYRQLPEEGLKFMVYLQKENIIDESGMPKERFSAEFPKEGPSILRIQQVVRGDSAAYFCASSPNRGRYEQYFGPGTRLTVT.

This clonotype was recorded at least ten times. The chain has TRBV7-2 and TRBJ1-1; D not certain. Trimming cost V 1 base and J 3 bases, with 6 bases left between them. This CDR3 comprises 13 residues. The germline V gene encodes CDR1 SGHTA and CDR2 FQGNSA. The CDR3 spells CASSLGTYTEAFF. CDR3 nucleotide sequence: TGTGCCAGCAGCTTAGGGACCTACACTGAAGCTTTCTTT.

V is TRBV30 and J is TRBJ2-5; D perhaps matches TRBD2 (5 bases). Germline V gene sequence: CDR1 GTSNPN, CDR2 SVGIG (reference sequence). The V end was cut by 4 bases, the J end by 2 bases, with 11 bases between. The CDR3 contains 13 residues. CDR3 in DNA: TGTGCCTGGATAGGGAGCAGGCAAGAGACCCAGTACTTC. It encodes CAWIGSRQETQYF.

The rearrangement uses TRBV5-1 and TRBJ2-5; 10 bases fit TRBD1. Germline V gene sequence: CDR1 SGHRS, CDR2 YFSETQ. V lost 4 bases, J lost 4 bases, and 7 bases stayed unmatched. There are 15 residues in the CDR3. CDR3 nucleotide sequence: TGCGCCAGCAGCCACGGGACAGGGGCAGGAGAGACCCAGTACTTC. As protein: CASSHGTGAGETQYF.

The V and J genes are TRBV2 and TRBJ1-1; TRBD1 matches 7 bases. This CDR3 is built from 14 residues. V trimming: 4 bases; J trimming: 2 bases; junction bases outside the gene matches: 4. Germline CDR1 SNHLY, CDR2 FYNNEI. CDR3 DNA: TGTGCCAGCAGTGGGCCAGGGGGTAACACTGAAGCTTTCTTT. Its protein is CASSGPGGNTEAFF.

The chain uses TRBV10-3 and TRBJ2-1; TRBD2 agrees at 8 bases. The V gene end was trimmed by 10 bases and the J gene end by 6 bases; junction bases not matched to a gene: 11. The CDR3 covers 14 residues. In germline, CDR1 is ENHRY, CDR2 SYGVKD. This chain's CDR3 is CASSELREGNEQFF. CDR3 bases: TGTGCCAGCTCGGAGCTTCGGGAGGGCAATGAGCAGTTCTTC.

DNA for the CDR3: TGTGCCTGGTCAGCCGGGCCCCAAGAGACCCAGTACTTC. Protein: CAWSAGPQETQYF. V usage is TRBV30 and J usage is TRBJ2-5; D call uncertain. This CDR3 is built from 13 residues. The V gene's germline CDR1 is GTSNPN and CDR2 SVGIG (reference sequence). Trimming took 5 bases from V and 1 from J, leaving 11 bases between them.

This clonotype was seen ten or more times. This rearrangement joins TRBV6-1 to TRBJ2-5; D is undetermined. Deletions cut 2 bases from V and 5 bases from J, with 15 bases between. CDR1 and CDR2 from the germline V gene are MNHNS and SASEGT. CDR3 length: 15 residues. CDR3 residues: CASSEMTVRVETQYF. The DNA of the CDR3 is TGTGCCAGCAGTGAAATGACCGTTCGGGTGGAGACCCAGTACTTC.

The chain employs TRBV9 and TRBJ1-5; no reliable D call. Deletions cut 0 bases from V and 7 bases from J, with 14 bases between. This CDR3 is built from 15 residues. In germline, CDR1 is SGDLS, CDR2 YYNGEE. The CDR3 loop reads CASSVEGIPRQPQHF. DNA for the CDR3: TGTGCCAGCAGCGTAGAAGGAATCCCAAGGCAGCCCCAGCATTTT.

This clonotype was detected ten times or more. Compared with germline, one end of the junction differs, possibly owing to a read error. V usage is TRBV28 and J usage is TRBJ1-1; D call uncertain. Germline loops: CDR1 MDHEN, CDR2 SYDVKM. The CDR3 is made up of 14 amino acids. The DNA for the CDR3 is TGTGCCAGCCGTTTCGGGGTGGGAAACACTGAAGCTTTCTTT. Protein product: CASRFGVGNTEAFF. Filled out from reference TRBV28 and TRBJ1-1, the complete variable domain reads DVKVTQSSRYLVKRTGEKVFLECVQDMDHENMFWYRQDPGLGLRLIYFSYDVKMKEKGDIPEGYSVSREKKERFSLILESASTNQTSMYLCASRFGVGNTEAFFGQGTRLTVV.

This clonotype was recorded many times. This chain links TRBV2 with TRBJ1-1; D is ambiguous. CDR1 is SNHLY, CDR2 FYNNEI, per germline. V was clipped by 1 base and J by 10 bases, with 13 bases between them. The CDR3 consists of 13 residues. The CDR3 DNA sequence: TGTGCCAGCAGTGAAGACGGGATCCCTCGAGCTTTCTTT. Translating it yields CASSEDGIPRAFF.

As for this clonotype: This likely traces to a read error, being one base from a far larger clone. This chain connects TRBV7-2 to TRBJ2-7, with D perhaps TRBD1 or TRBD2 (5 bases each). CDR1 and CDR2 from the germline V gene are SGHTA and FQGNSA. This CDR3 contains 13 residues. Here the CDR3 reads CASSFGGSGEQCF. The CDR3 DNA follows: TGTGCCAGCAGTTTTGGGGGTTCGGGCGAGCAGTGCTTC.

This clonotype occurred many times. The chain employs TRBV7-2 and TRBJ1-1; D is ambiguous. V was pared by 4 bases and J by 6 bases, with 21 bases between. Germline assignment: CDR1 SGHTA and CDR2 FQGNSA. CDR3 length: 16 residues. CDR3 sequence: CASSSRFGRGRAEAFF. The CDR3 region has the DNA TGTGCCAGCAGCTCCCGATTCGGCCGGGGTAGGGCTGAAGCTTTCTTT.

A few counts support this clonotype. The chain couples TRBV6-4 to TRBJ2-7; 7 bases agree with TRBD1. The CDR3 totals 12 residues. Trimming cost V 4 bases and J 6 bases; bases outside gene matches: 3. Germline V lookup: CDR1 MRHNA, CDR2 SNTAGT. The CDR3 sequence is CASSGQGGEQYF. Here the CDR3 DNA reads TGTGCCAGCAGTGGACAGGGCGGCGAGCAGTACTTC.